The 24 T cell receptor beta chains given below trace back to one sample, sequenced in a study of blood T cell repertoires in COVID-19 (dated by TCRdb to 2018 to 2020). The protocol used for the library was the immunoSEQ multiplex PCR assay. The table was pulled from immuneACCESS by TCRdb, which kept in-frame rearrangements only. Such tables lose some clones; where checked, under half of the loss comes from unresolved V genes, and the rest has no known cause. The sample table records 200,000 to 250,000 clones; approximately 91% of these occur just once. Approximately 0.8% of the sample comes from the top ten. Sequencing used peripheral blood. These receptors were obtained from a man in his thirties or forties with COVID-19, enrolled during active disease.

The V gene is TRBV7-9, the J gene TRBJ1-5; 11 nucleotides align to TRBD1. Germline V gene data show CDR1 as SEHNR and CDR2 as FQNEAQ (reference sequence). Germline trimming cut 4 bases from V and 0 bases from J; bases unmatched to any gene: 5. This CDR3 is 17 amino acids long. Written as DNA, the CDR3 is TGTGCCAGCAGCTCCGGACAGGGGGCCTCTAGCAATCAGCCCCAGCATTTT. Translation: CASSSGQGASSNQPQHF.

The rearrangement links TRBV13 to TRBJ1-5; D is undetermined. V lost 5 bases and J 6 bases, leaving 11 bases between the germline ends. Germline V gene sequence: CDR1 PRHDT, CDR2 FYEKMQ (reference sequence). The CDR3 has 13 residues. The DNA for the CDR3 is TGTGCCAGCAGCCACGACGGGAGTCAGCCCCAGCATTTT. Amino acid sequence: CASSHDGSQPQHF.

The rearrangement joins TRBV19 to TRBJ1-5; TRBD1 matches at 7 bases. Germline V lookup: CDR1 LNHDA, CDR2 SQIVND (reference sequence). This CDR3 region has 19 residues. The V gene end was trimmed by 3 bases and the J gene end by 7 bases; junction bases not matched to a gene: 21. CDR3 residues: CASSISSRRRRGVTQPQHF. The CDR3 DNA reads as TGTGCCAGTAGTATTTCGTCCCGTCGTCGCAGGGGGGTGACCCAGCCCCAGCATTTT.

The chain has TRBV6-1 and TRBJ1-6; 8 bases fit TRBD1. The germline V gene encodes CDR1 MNHNS and CDR2 SASEGT. CDR3 length equals 16 residues. V dropped 2 bases and J dropped 6; count of bases not matched to a gene: 6. The CDR3 nucleotides read TGTGCCAGCAGTGAAAGGAGGGACAGGAGTAATTCACCCCTCCACTTT. Protein sequence: CASSERRDRSNSPLHF.

This clone was seen a few times. This chain connects TRBV6-5 to TRBJ1-6; TRBD1 is a possible D gene (5 bases). The CDR3 length is 12 residues. Trimming took off 6 bases at V and 11 bases at J, with 11 bases between the two ends. Germline V gives CDR1 MNHEY, CDR2 SVGAGI. CDR3 sequence: CASRLPGTPLHF. Written as DNA, the CDR3 is TGTGCCAGCAGGCTTCCAGGGACACCCCTCCACTTT.

On this clone itself: Other nucleotide sequences in the sample specify the same CDR3. The V call is TRBV2, the J call TRBJ2-2; perhaps TRBD1 as D (7 bases). CDR3 size: 14 residues. V was shortened by 6 bases and J by 2 bases, with 10 bases between the two germline ends. The germline V gene has CDR1 SNHLY and CDR2 FYNNEI. The CDR3 DNA reads TGTGCCAGCAGGCGGGACAGAAACACCGGGGAGCTGTTTTTT. This codes for CASRRDRNTGELFF.

This chain links TRBV6-5 with TRBJ2-5, with D possibly being TRBD2 (6 bases). The V end was cut by 2 bases, the J end by 5 bases, with 9 bases between. Per the germline V gene, CDR1 is MNHEY and CDR2 is SVGAGI. The CDR3 length is 13 residues. The CDR3 protein is CASSYGGWETQYF. The DNA for the CDR3 is TGTGCCAGCAGTTACGGGGGGTGGGAGACCCAGTACTTC.

The chain combines TRBV10-3 with TRBJ1-6, with 9 bases identical to TRBD1. The V segment lost 2 bases and the J segment 14 bases; nucleotides outside the gene matches: 13. The length of the CDR3 is 16 residues. The germline CDR1 and CDR2 sequences are ENHRY and SYGVKD. The CDR3 reads CAISEPSGTGRETLHF. The DNA for the CDR3 is TGTGCCATCAGTGAGCCGTCGGGGACAGGGAGGGAAACCCTCCACTTT.

The V and J genes are TRBV15 and TRBJ1-5, with D possibly matching TRBD1 (6 bases). CDR1 LNHNV and CDR2 YYDKDF come from the germline V gene (reference sequence). The CDR3 sequence is 14 residues long. With 0 bases removed from V and 6 bases from J, the gap between germline ends came to 9 bases. CDR3 nucleotides: TGTGCCACCAGCAGAGATCAGGGGAGTCAGCCCCAGCATTTT. Translated: CATSRDQGSQPQHF.

In this sample, this clone turned up a few times. The chain combines TRBV4-2 with TRBJ2-2, with no clear D. The length of the CDR3 is 12 residues. Trimming stripped 0 bases from V and 6 bases from J, with 2 bases between. In germline, CDR1 is LGHNA, CDR2 YNFKEQ. The CDR3 DNA sequence: TGTGCCAGCAGCCAAGACTCCGGGGAGCTGTTTTTT. Amino acids: CASSQDSGELFF.

The chain links TRBV3-1 (or the pseudogene TRBV3-2) to TRBJ1-5; 8 positions match TRBD1. V was clipped by 6 bases and J by 7 bases; unmatched bases: 8. This CDR3 is 14 amino acids long. Germline CDR1 is LGHDT and CDR2 is YNNKEL (reference sequence). Here the CDR3 reads CASSLAGGRQPQHF. CDR3 in DNA: TGTGCCAGCAGTCTCGCAGGGGGCAGGCAGCCCCAGCATTTT.

The chain links TRBV19 to TRBJ1-3; maybe TRBD1 (5 bases). Germline V gene data show CDR1 as LNHDA and CDR2 as SQIVND (reference sequence). The ends were cut back, 2 bases at V and 4 bases at J, with 12 bases in the middle. The CDR3 loop spans 15 amino acids. The CDR3 reads CASSIRQGGGNTIYF. CDR3 bases: TGTGCCAGTAGTATACGGCAGGGTGGAGGAAACACCATATATTTT.

The CDR3 protein is CASSSQYRGQGGYTF. CDR3 sequence (DNA): TGTGCCAGCAGCTCACAATACAGGGGGCAAGGTGGCTACACCTTC. The chain carries TRBV7-2 and TRBJ1-2, with 9 positions matching TRBD1. The CDR3 has 15 amino acids. From germline, CDR1 is SGHTA and CDR2 FQGNSA. V lost 4 bases to trimming and J lost 7 bases; unmatched junction nucleotides: 10.

The V gene is TRBV19, the J gene TRBJ1-5; weak D call: TRBD1 (5 bases). The length of the CDR3 is 14 residues. Per the germline V gene, CDR1 is LNHDA and CDR2 is SQIVND (reference sequence). Trimming pared 6 bases from V and 7 bases from J, leaving 16 bases between. The CDR3 sequence is CASRPGGAGQPQHF. The CDR3 DNA reads TGTGCCAGTAGGCCTGGAGGGGCAGGACAGCCCCAGCATTTT.

The V call is TRBV7-6, the J call TRBJ2-1; 11 bases line up with TRBD2. V gave up 1 base and J gave up 10 bases; unmatched junction bases: 9. The CDR3 totals 16 residues. Germline CDR1 is SGHVS and CDR2 is FNYEAQ. Here the CDR3 reads CASSLGVSGGAGEQFF. CDR3 DNA: TGTGCCAGCAGCTTAGGAGTTAGCGGGGGGGCCGGCGAGCAGTTCTTC.

This sequence joins TRBV5-1 and TRBJ2-5, with TRBD1 matching over 7 bases. Germline V lookup: CDR1 SGHRS, CDR2 YFSETQ. The CDR3 totals 15 residues. J lost 0 bases, V lost 5 bases, and 7 bases had no gene match. The CDR3 reads CASSIQGNYQETQYF. In DNA, the CDR3 is TGCGCCAGCAGTATACAGGGGAACTACCAAGAGACCCAGTACTTC.

The chain has TRBV19 and TRBJ1-2, with D possibly TRBD1 on 6 matching bases. This CDR3 has 15 amino acids. V was trimmed by 6 bases and J by 4 bases, leaving 18 bases between them. Germline-derived CDR1 and CDR2 are LNHDA and SQIVND (reference sequence). The CDR3 DNA is TGTGCCAGTAGGCAGGGTCGGACAGCCGGCTATGGCTACACCTTC. Translating gives CASRQGRTAGYGYTF.

V usage is TRBV19 and J usage is TRBJ1-2; D uncertain. The CDR3 covers 15 residues. Looked up from germline, CDR1 is LNHDA and CDR2 is SQIVND (reference sequence). Trimming took off 6 bases at V and 3 bases at J, with 17 bases between the two ends. Here the CDR3 reads CASRDHGRLDYGYTF. CDR3 DNA sequence: TGTGCCAGTAGAGACCATGGCAGGTTGGACTATGGCTACACCTTC.

The rearrangement links TRBV13 to TRBJ2-5; TRBD2 agrees at 11 bases. The V and J ends lost 5 bases and 2 bases, in that order; junction bases with no gene match: 4. The length of the CDR3 is 15 residues. Per the germline V gene, CDR1 is PRHDT and CDR2 is FYEKMQ (reference sequence). CDR3 in DNA: TGTGCCAGCAGCCTCGGACTAGCGGGTCAAGAGACCCAGTACTTC. As protein: CASSLGLAGQETQYF.

V gene TRBV7-3 combines with J gene TRBJ2-7; TRBD2 agrees at 8 bases. V gave up 5 bases and J gave up 4 bases; unmatched junction bases: 4. Germline-derived CDR1 and CDR2 are SGHTA and FQGTGA. The CDR3 runs to 13 residues. The CDR3 sequence: CASSPSGGYEQYF. Here the CDR3 DNA reads TGTGCCAGCAGCCCGTCGGGAGGGTACGAGCAGTACTTC.

The chain combines TRBV30 with TRBJ2-1, with D possibly matching TRBD2 (5 bases). Germline lookup yields CDR1 GTSNPN and CDR2 SVGIG (reference sequence). The V gene lost 0 bases and the J gene lost 6 bases, with 18 bases spanning the gap. This CDR3 spans 16 amino acids. CDR3 protein: CAWSVSARVTSNEQFF. The CDR3 DNA reads as TGTGCCTGGAGTGTATCAGCGAGGGTGACATCCAATGAGCAGTTCTTC.

The chain links TRBV7-9 to TRBJ1-1; TRBD1 agrees at 9 bases. The germline V gene encodes CDR1 SEHNR and CDR2 FQNEAQ (reference sequence). V was clipped by 5 bases and J by 7 bases; unmatched bases: 11. The length of the CDR3 is 15 residues. CDR3 coding DNA: TGTGCCAGCAGCGGATACAACAGGGGGCCGGGTGAAGCTTTCTTT. Translated, it gives CASSGYNRGPGEAFF.

This sequence joins TRBV6-1 and TRBJ1-5; perhaps TRBD1 as D (6 bases). This CDR3 is built from 15 residues. Germline loops: CDR1 MNHNS, CDR2 SASEGT. The V and J ends lost 3 bases and 0 bases respectively, with 9 bases between them. CDR3 residues: CASSDQGGSNQPQHF. CDR3 sequence (DNA): TGTGCCAGCAGTGACCAAGGGGGTAGCAATCAGCCCCAGCATTTT.

The chain carries TRBV9 and TRBJ1-1; D possibly corresponds to TRBD1 (5 bases). Germline V gives CDR1 SGDLS, CDR2 YYNGEE. The CDR3 is 14 amino acids. V gave up 4 bases and J gave up 0 bases, with 10 bases separating them. CDR3 amino acids: CASSPRQLNTEAFF. The CDR3 nucleotides read TGTGCCAGCAGCCCCCGACAGTTGAACACTGAAGCTTTCTTT.